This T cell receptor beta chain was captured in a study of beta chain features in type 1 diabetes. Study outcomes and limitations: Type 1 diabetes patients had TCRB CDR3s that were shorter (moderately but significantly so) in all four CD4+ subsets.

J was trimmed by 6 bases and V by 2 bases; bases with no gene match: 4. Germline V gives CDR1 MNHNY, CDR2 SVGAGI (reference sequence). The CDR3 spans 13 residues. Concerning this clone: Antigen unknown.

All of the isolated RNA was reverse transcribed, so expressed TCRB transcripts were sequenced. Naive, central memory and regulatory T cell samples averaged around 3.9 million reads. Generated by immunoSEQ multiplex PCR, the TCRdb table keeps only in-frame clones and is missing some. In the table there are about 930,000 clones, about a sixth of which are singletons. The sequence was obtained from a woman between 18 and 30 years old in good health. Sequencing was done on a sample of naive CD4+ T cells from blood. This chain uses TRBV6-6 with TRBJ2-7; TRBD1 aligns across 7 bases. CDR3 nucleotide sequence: TGTGCCAGCAGTTACCCAGGGGGTGGCGAGCAGTACTTC. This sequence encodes CASSYPGGGEQYF.